These 14 T cell receptor beta chains originate from one sample sequenced in a study of vaccination effects on CD4 cells after COVID-19. Antigens for these TCRs are unknown. TCRdb's copy holds only in-frame clones and misses some; the assay was immunoSEQ multiplex PCR. The sample includes about 73,000 clones, roughly 74% of them seen just once. In the ViraFEST assay, antigen-specific CD4+ clonotypes were identified by expansion after peptide-pool stimulation. CD4+ T cell isolation took place after approximately 11 days of culture. Among the vaccine recipients, none had a prior SARS-CoV-2 infection, and nucleocapsid antibodies were negative. The specimen comprised CD4+ T cells from PBMCs cultured with HCoV-NL63 spike peptides, sampled before COVID-19 vaccination. These receptors were collected from a human donor who received a COVID-19 vaccine.

The chain employs TRBV2 and TRBJ2-6, with D hard to call. Germline CDR1 SNHLY, CDR2 FYNNEI. The V and J ends lost 10 bases and 4 bases respectively, with 14 bases between them. The CDR3 loop spans 14 amino acids. DNA for the CDR3: TGTGCCACCGCAGTTTCTGAAGGGGCCAACGTCCTGACTTTC. Its translation is CATAVSEGANVLTF.

A few counts support this clone. The CDR3 region has the DNA TGTGCCACCAGCAGAGACAACGGACAAGAGACCCAGTACTTC. Residues: CATSRDNGQETQYF. This sequence joins TRBV15 and TRBJ2-5; the D is unclear. V was pared by 0 bases and J by 2 bases, with 7 bases between. The CDR3 sequence is 14 residues long. Germline V gives CDR1 LNHNV, CDR2 YYDKDF (reference sequence).

The chain links TRBV7-8 to TRBJ2-7; D may correspond to TRBD1 or TRBD2 (6 bases each). Per the germline V gene, CDR1 is SGHVS and CDR2 is FQNEAQ. This CDR3 has 15 residues. V was pared by 5 bases and J by 4 bases, with 18 bases between. The DNA of the CDR3 is TGTGCCAGCAGCCTCTCCGCAGGGGACTTGTACGAGCAGTACGTC. Translating it yields CASSLSAGDLYEQYV.

This chain joins TRBV7-3 and TRBJ1-1; no definite D call. Germline-derived CDR1 and CDR2 are SGHTA and FQGTGA. This CDR3 is built from 14 residues. The V gene lost 5 bases and the J gene lost 1 base, with 11 bases spanning the gap. CDR3 coding DNA: TGTGCCAGCAGCCAGACGCGGGAGAACACTGAAGCTTTCTTT. Amino acids: CASSQTRENTEAFF.

This chain links TRBV6-5 with TRBJ1-1; D remains ambiguous. This CDR3 contains 15 residues. The V end was cut by 5 bases, the J end by 0 bases, with 13 bases between. CDR1 is MNHEY, CDR2 SVGAGI, per germline. CDR3 coding DNA: TGTGCCAGCAGTCCTCAAGGAGTTTTGAACACTGAAGCTTTCTTT. It encodes CASSPQGVLNTEAFF.

The chain combines TRBV19 with TRBJ2-7; perhaps TRBD1 as D (7 bases). Germline loops: CDR1 LNHDA, CDR2 SQIVND (reference sequence). The CDR3 extends over 13 amino acids. The germline V and J ends were trimmed by 5 bases and 3 bases, with 11 bases remaining between them. CDR3 in DNA: TGTGCCAGTAGTGCAGGGGGGAACTACGAGCAGTACGTC. Protein sequence: CASSAGGNYEQYV.

The gene calls are TRBV24-1 and TRBJ2-3; 7 bases fit TRBD1. V lost 5 bases to trimming and J lost 5 bases; unmatched junction nucleotides: 3. There are 13 residues in the CDR3. Germline CDR1 KGHDR, CDR2 SFDVKD. CDR3: CATSVRGQDTQYF. The DNA of the CDR3 is TGTGCCACCAGTGTAAGGGGGCAAGATACGCAGTATTTT.

The V and J genes are TRBV7-9 and TRBJ2-1; D unclear. CDR3 length: 15 amino acids. Trimming cost V 0 bases and J 0 bases, with 6 bases left between them. The germline V gene has CDR1 SEHNR and CDR2 FQNEAQ (reference sequence). The CDR3 here is CASSLARVSYNEQFF. The DNA of the CDR3 is TGTGCCAGCAGCTTAGCTCGCGTCTCCTACAATGAGCAGTTCTTC.

The chain links TRBV18 to TRBJ1-6; D may be TRBD1 (6 bases). The germline gives CDR1 KGHSH, CDR2 LQKENI. V lost 3 bases and J 6 bases, leaving 12 bases between the germline ends. The CDR3 is 15 amino acids. CDR3 in amino acids: CASSPIDRINSPLHF. DNA for the CDR3: TGTGCCAGCTCACCGATAGACAGGATTAATTCACCCCTCCACTTT.

V usage is TRBV27 and J usage is TRBJ2-2, with 11 bases lining up with TRBD1. The CDR3 runs 16 residues. Germline trimming cut 2 bases from V and 4 bases from J; bases unmatched to any gene: 3. Germline assignment: CDR1 MNHEY and CDR2 SMNVEV (reference sequence). CDR3 coding DNA: TGTGCCAGCAGTTTACGGGACAGGGGGTCCACCGGGGAGCTGTTTTTT. Protein product: CASSLRDRGSTGELFF.

The rearrangement joins TRBV7-8 to TRBJ1-3, with 9 bases that match TRBD1. The CDR3 is 15 amino acids. J lost 7 bases, V lost 7 bases, and 11 bases had no gene match. Germline lookup yields CDR1 SGHVS and CDR2 FQNEAQ. The CDR3 coding sequence is TGTGCCAGCACCAAAAGCCCCGACAGGGGGAACACCATATATTTT. Translated: CASTKSPDRGNTIYF.

V usage is TRBV10-1 and J usage is TRBJ1-5; D is uncertain. This CDR3 comprises 14 residues. Germline V gives CDR1 WNHNN, CDR2 SYGVQD (reference sequence). V was cut by 2 bases and J by 1 base, with 6 bases left in between. The CDR3: CASSERESNQPQHF. DNA of the CDR3: TGCGCCAGCAGTGAGAGGGAGAGCAATCAGCCCCAGCATTTT.

This clone showed up just a few times. This chain joins TRBV5-1 and TRBJ1-3; no firm D call. The CDR3 has 17 residues. Looked up from germline, CDR1 is SGHRS and CDR2 is YFSETQ. V was shortened by 0 bases and J by 0 bases, with 13 bases between the two germline ends. The DNA for the CDR3 is TGCGCCAGCAGCTTGGAACCGGGAATCTACTCTGGAAACACCATATATTTT. This sequence encodes CASSLEPGIYSGNTIYF.

This rearrangement joins TRBV11-2 to TRBJ2-1; TRBD1 aligns across 10 bases. The J segment lost 5 bases and the V segment lost 2 bases, leaving 3 bases of the junction unmatched. The CDR3 has 15 amino acids. The germline gives CDR1 SGHAT, CDR2 FQNNGV. This CDR3 is CASSLPGTGDNEQFF. The CDR3 DNA is TGTGCCAGCAGCTTACCCGGGACAGGGGACAATGAGCAGTTCTTC.